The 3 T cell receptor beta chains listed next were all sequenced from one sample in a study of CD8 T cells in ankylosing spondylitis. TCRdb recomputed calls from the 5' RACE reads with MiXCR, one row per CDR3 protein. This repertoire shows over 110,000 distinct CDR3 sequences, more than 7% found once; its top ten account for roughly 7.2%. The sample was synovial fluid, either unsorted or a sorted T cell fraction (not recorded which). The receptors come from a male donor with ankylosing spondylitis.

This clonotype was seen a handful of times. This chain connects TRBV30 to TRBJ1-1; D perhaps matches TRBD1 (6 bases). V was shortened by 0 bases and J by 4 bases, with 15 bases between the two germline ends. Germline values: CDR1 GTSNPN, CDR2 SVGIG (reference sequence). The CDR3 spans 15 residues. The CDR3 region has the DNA TGTGCCTGGAGTGTAAGGGGGGGCTGGCGCACTGAAGCTTTCTTT. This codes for CAWSVRGGWRTEAFF.

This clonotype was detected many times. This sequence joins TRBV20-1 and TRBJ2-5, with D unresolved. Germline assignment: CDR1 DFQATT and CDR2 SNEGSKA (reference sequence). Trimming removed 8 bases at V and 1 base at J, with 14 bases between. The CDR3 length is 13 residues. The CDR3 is CSYQRDFQETQYF. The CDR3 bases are TGCAGTTATCAAAGGGATTTCCAAGAGACCCAGTACTTC.

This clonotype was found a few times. As DNA, the CDR3 is TGTGCCACCAGCAGAGCCCGGATTGATACGCAGTATTTT. It codes for CATSRARIDTQYF. The V gene is TRBV15, the J gene TRBJ2-3, with D hard to call. The CDR3 is 13 residues long. From germline, CDR1 is LNHNV and CDR2 YYDKDF (reference sequence). V gave up 1 base and J gave up 6 bases, with 8 bases separating them.